This TCR beta chain appears in the sequencing data of a study of T-cell reconstitution after alpha-beta-depleted transplantation in children. This clonotype occurred many times. Its matching antigen is unknown. During its preparation, the TCRbeta library received unique molecular identifiers. TCRdb passed the PCR reads through MiXCR, listing each CDR3 protein once. The top ten clones hold 23% of a sample with around 300,000 distinct CDR3 sequences, approximately 10% of them seen once. The study, taken as a whole, reports: Elevated TCRbeta diversity at day 60 was traced, in some patients, to surviving recipient T cells and thymic progenitors. The origin of alpha-beta T cells about two months after transplant was reportedly several hundred expanded graft clones. Newly generated T cells supplied most T-cell counts and diversity one year post-transplant.

The V end lost 4 bases, the J end lost 4 bases, and 20 bases lay between the germline ends. Germline V gene sequence: CDR1 SGHRS, CDR2 YFSETQ. The CDR3 extends over 16 amino acids. Source: peripheral blood, taken 180 days after TCRalphabeta/CD19-depleted stem cell transplant. The chain joins TRBV5-1 to TRBJ2-5; D perhaps matches TRBD1 (6 bases). The receptor was isolated from a male patient between 2 and 15 years old who had a stem cell transplant for chronic granulomatous disease, so the T cells may come from the graft donor. The CDR3 protein is CASSTQQGIARETQYF. The CDR3, as DNA: TGCGCCAGCAGCACCCAACAGGGTATCGCCCGAGAGACCCAGTACTTC.